Shown below are 17 T cell receptor beta chains from a single sample sequenced in a study of shared clonotypes between healthy human individuals. The data were produced by immunoSEQ multiplex PCR, yet TCRdb's version contains in-frame clones alone and is incomplete. The sample lists about 2,500,000 clones, around 90% occurring once. The specimen sequenced was naive CD4+ T cells sorted from blood. The subset here: CD45RA+ positively selected. The receptor source for this set is a man aged 18 to 30 in good health.

The chain combines TRBV5-6 with TRBJ2-1, with 7 bases matching TRBD1. The CDR3 is 15 amino acids. In germline, CDR1 is SGHDT, CDR2 YYEEEE. V gave up 1 base and J gave up 1 base; unmatched junction bases: 2. The CDR3 nucleotides read TGTGCCAGCAGCTTGACAGGGGTATCCTACAATGAGCAGTTCTTC. Amino acid sequence: CASSLTGVSYNEQFF.

This chain connects TRBV30 to TRBJ2-3; TRBD2 is a possible D gene (6 bases). V lost 4 bases and J lost 6, with 8 bases in between. The CDR3 is made up of 11 amino acids. CDR1 and CDR2 from the germline V gene are GTSNPN and SVGIG (reference sequence). CDR3 DNA sequence: TGTGCCTGGAATGCGGGGGATACGCAGTATTTT. It translates to CAWNAGDTQYF.

The CDR3 loop reads CASSGSQGARGKLFF. For the CDR3, the DNA is TGTGCCAGCAGCGGATCACAGGGGGCCCGAGGAAAACTGTTTTTT. The V gene is TRBV9, the J gene TRBJ1-4; TRBD1 matches 9 bases. Germline lookup yields CDR1 SGDLS and CDR2 YYNGEE. This CDR3 has 15 amino acids. Trimming removed 3 bases from V and 10 bases from J; junction bases left unmatched: 10.

In its sample, this clone was seen once. The chain couples TRBV2 to TRBJ1-1; a possible D gene is TRBD1 (6 bases). V gave up 7 bases and J gave up 1 base, with 10 bases separating them. CDR3 length: 13 residues. Germline-derived CDR1 and CDR2 are SNHLY and FYNNEI. The CDR3 protein is CASTRGANTEAFF. CDR3 sequence (DNA): TGTGCCAGCACCAGGGGAGCGAACACTGAAGCTTTCTTT.

The rearrangement links TRBV7-6 to TRBJ2-7; a weak D match, TRBD2 (6 bases). V lost 9 bases and J lost 6, with 18 bases in between. CDR1 and CDR2 (germline): SGHVS, FNYEAQ. The CDR3 is 13 residues long. CDR3 amino acids: CASRGALYSEQYF. CDR3 nucleotide sequence: TGTGCCAGTCGCGGGGCCCTCTATAGCGAGCAGTACTTC.

This chain joins TRBV5-4 and TRBJ1-6, with a tentative D call TRBD1 (5 bases). Trimming took off 4 bases at V and 12 bases at J, with 17 bases between the two ends. This CDR3 has 14 residues. Germline V gene data show CDR1 as SGHNT and CDR2 as YYREEE (reference sequence). The CDR3 reads CASSPKGGGVPLHF. In DNA form, the CDR3 reads TGTGCCAGCAGCCCGAAGGGCGGAGGGGTACCCCTCCACTTT.

The J gene is TRBJ2-2, the V gene TRBV7-2; 9 nucleotides agree with TRBD2. This CDR3 contains 15 residues. J was trimmed by 7 bases and V by 1 base; bases with no gene match: 4. Germline assignment: CDR1 SGHTA and CDR2 FQGNSA. The CDR3 spells CASSLVSGSGGELFF. CDR3 nucleotide sequence: TGTGCCAGCAGCTTAGTTAGCGGGAGTGGCGGGGAGCTGTTTTTT.

The chain recombines TRBV25-1 with TRBJ2-2, with D possibly called TRBD1 or TRBD2 (5 bases each). The V end lost 5 bases, the J end lost 5 bases, and 12 bases lay between the germline ends. The CDR3 is 14 amino acids. Germline lookup yields CDR1 MGHDK and CDR2 SYGVNS. CDR3: CASSLGVRTGELFF. The CDR3 bases are TGTGCCAGCAGTCTGGGGGTACGGACCGGGGAGCTGTTTTTT.

The chain uses TRBV7-9 and TRBJ2-1; perhaps TRBD2 as D (5 bases). The CDR3 has 13 amino acids. The germline CDR1 and CDR2 sequences are SEHNR and FQNEAQ (reference sequence). Trimming removed 5 bases at V and 7 bases at J, with 12 bases between. CDR3 nucleotides: TGTGCCAGCAGCCTTTTGTCGGGGAATGAGCAGTTCTTC. This sequence encodes CASSLLSGNEQFF.

This rearrangement joins TRBV6-1 to TRBJ2-1; D not resolved. V was trimmed by 8 bases and J by 7 bases, leaving 9 bases between them. From germline, CDR1 is MNHNS and CDR2 SASEGT. The CDR3 consists of 11 residues. The CDR3 protein is CASSRQNEQFF. CDR3 DNA: TGTGCCAGCTCTAGGCAGAATGAGCAGTTCTTC.

V is TRBV23-1 and J is TRBJ2-7; 7 bases line up with TRBD2. TRBV23-1 is annotated as an ORF whose role is uncertain. The J segment lost 5 bases and the V segment lost 4 bases, leaving 20 bases of the junction unmatched. The CDR3 has 18 amino acids. CDR3 in DNA: TGCGCCAGCAGTCGCCCGTGGACGCCCCACCGGACTAGACACGAGCAGTACTTC. Protein product: CASSRPWTPHRTRHEQYF.

The J gene is TRBJ1-4, the V gene TRBV19; 8 bases match TRBD1. Trimming cost V 6 bases and J 7 bases; bases outside gene matches: 7. CDR3 length: 14 residues. CDR1 is LNHDA, CDR2 SQIVND, per germline (reference sequence). The CDR3 DNA follows: TGTGCCAGTAGGCCCCGGGACAGGCTTGAAAAACTGTTTTTT. It yields the protein CASRPRDRLEKLFF.

The rearrangement links TRBV7-3 to TRBJ2-6, with 10 nucleotides matching TRBD2. CDR1 and CDR2 (germline): SGHTA, FQGTGA. V gave up 7 bases and J gave up 4 bases; unmatched junction bases: 13. CDR3 length equals 18 residues. The CDR3 bases are TGTGCCAGCAACTCACGTGAACTAGCGGGGTACGGGGCCAACGTCCTGACTTTC. Its translation is CASNSRELAGYGANVLTF.

The genes are TRBV7-2 and TRBJ1-5; no clear D gene. Trimming took 5 bases from V and 1 from J, leaving 9 bases between them. In germline, CDR1 is SGHTA, CDR2 FQGNSA. CDR3 length equals 14 residues. CDR3 DNA: TGTGCCAGCAGCCTCAGTCCGAGCAATCAGCCCCAGCATTTT. Its translation: CASSLSPSNQPQHF.

This chain links TRBV2 with TRBJ1-3; tentatively, D is TRBD1 (6 bases). The CDR3 length is 17 residues. Trimming left V 2 bases short and J 3 bases short, with 17 bases between. The V gene's germline CDR1 is SNHLY and CDR2 FYNNEI. The CDR3 DNA is TGTGCCAGCAGTGAACCTCCACAGGGTCGGCGTGGAAACACCATATATTTT. Translated: CASSEPPQGRRGNTIYF.

V is TRBV7-9 and J is TRBJ2-3; TRBD2 aligns across 12 bases. Germline lookup yields CDR1 SEHNR and CDR2 FQNEAQ (reference sequence). Losses at the gene ends were 2 bases for V and 6 bases for J; bases not matched to a gene: 0. The CDR3 is 14 residues long. In DNA, the CDR3 is TGTGCCAGCAGCTTAACTAGCGGGAGGGATACGCAGTATTTT. Translation gives CASSLTSGRDTQYF.

The chain has TRBV7-6 and TRBJ2-7; D is possibly TRBD1 or TRBD2 (5 bases each). V lost 5 bases and J lost 4, with 18 bases in between. The CDR3 runs to 15 residues. Per the germline V gene, CDR1 is SGHVS and CDR2 is FNYEAQ. This CDR3 reads CASSTAEGNVYEQYF. Here the CDR3 DNA reads TGTGCCAGCAGCACAGCTGAGGGGAATGTGTACGAGCAGTACTTC.